This TCR beta chain was documented in a study of blood T cell repertoires in COVID-19. Background on the study: Samples representing acute and convalescent COVID-19 were sourced from the United States, Italy and Spain.

The count of this clone is one. This CDR3 has 11 amino acids. Germline V lookup: CDR1 ENHRY, CDR2 SYGVKD. V was clipped by 8 bases and J by 3 bases, with 8 bases between them. How the authors handled the data: Estimation of nucleated cell counts was performed using reference gene primer amplification. Profiling relied on immunoSEQ multiplex PCR, and the TCRdb table lists in-frame clones only, not all of them. The DNA was the basis for D and trimming; V, J and clone size are from that table. The table shows about 300,000 clones, with roughly 88% occurring only once. Followed over time, Seattle patients had been enrolled while infection was active.

Sequencing was done on a sample of peripheral blood. The gene calls are TRBV10-3 and TRBJ2-7, with D perhaps matching TRBD2 (5 bases). This TCR was sampled from a woman aged 25 to 39 with COVID-19, enrolled during active disease. The CDR3 nucleotides are TGTGCCATCGGACTTGGCTACGAGCAGTACTTC. This encodes CAIGLGYEQYF.